This is a list of T cell receptor beta chains from one sample in a study of beta chain features in type 1 diabetes. TCRdb's table, derived via immunoSEQ multiplex PCR, lists solely in-frame clones and lacks some. In the table there are 450,000 or so clones, roughly 10% of which are singletons. Sequences were obtained from naive CD4+ T cells from blood. The receptors derive from a woman in her late teens or twenties in good health. Each CDR3 is given with its conserved first and last residue.

j_call: TRBJ1-5
v_call: TRBV7-8
cdr3_aa: CASSSRGGQPQHF

j_call: TRBJ2-1
v_call: TRBV7-3
cdr3_aa: CASSLVPGTSDNEQFF

j_call: TRBJ2-3
v_call: TRBV14
cdr3_aa: CASGPTAGTDTQYF

j_call: TRBJ2-2
v_call: TRBV11-3
cdr3_aa: CASSFSRGNSGELFF

j_call: TRBJ2-1
v_call: TRBV29-1
cdr3_aa: CSVITSGTVNEQFF

j_call: TRBJ1-4
v_call: TRBV29-1
cdr3_aa: CSVRGAEEKLFF

j_call: TRBJ2-1
v_call: TRBV10-3
cdr3_aa: CAIARVDGDEQFF

j_call: TRBJ2-6
v_call: TRBV5-1
cdr3_aa: CASSFFGANVLTF

j_call: TRBJ2-5
v_call: TRBV10-3
cdr3_aa: CAISASQTTYQETQYF

j_call: TRBJ2-7
v_call: TRBV7-8
cdr3_aa: CASSLELAAVEQYF

j_call: TRBJ1-1
v_call: TRBV7-3
cdr3_aa: CASSLTPGGNTEAFF

j_call: TRBJ2-5
v_call: TRBV5-1
cdr3_aa: CASSLAPAGGEETQYF

j_call: TRBJ2-1
v_call: TRBV19
cdr3_aa: CASQSGTGYNEQFF

j_call: TRBJ1-1
v_call: TRBV7-2
cdr3_aa: CASSPGRNTEAFF

j_call: TRBJ2-3
v_call: TRBV7-9
cdr3_aa: CASSTWTGSTDTQYF

j_call: TRBJ1-3
v_call: TRBV4-1
cdr3_aa: CASSQPGQGSGNTIYF

j_call: TRBJ2-5
v_call: TRBV23-1
cdr3_aa: CASSQWADQETQYF

j_call: TRBJ2-3
v_call: TRBV30
cdr3_aa: CAWKGAISTDTQYF

j_call: TRBJ2-5
v_call: TRBV15
cdr3_aa: CATSRAATTGETQYF

j_call: TRBJ2-5
v_call: TRBV7-9
cdr3_aa: CASSRTAQETQYF

j_call: TRBJ2-3
v_call: TRBV7-7
cdr3_aa: CASSPTGGTDTQYF

j_call: TRBJ1-6
v_call: TRBV14
cdr3_aa: CASSQAGKGIGPLHF

j_call: TRBJ1-4
v_call: TRBV12-5
cdr3_aa: CASGLYGLNEKLFF

j_call: TRBJ2-7
v_call: TRBV4-1
cdr3_aa: CASSHTFRDRSSYEQYF

j_call: TRBJ2-2
v_call: TRBV5-1
cdr3_aa: CASSTGQTSGELFF

j_call: TRBJ2-3
v_call: TRBV29-1
cdr3_aa: CSVDTGWGTDTQYF

j_call: TRBJ2-1
v_call: TRBV5-1
cdr3_aa: CASSLARTRYDEQFF

j_call: TRBJ2-5
v_call: TRBV7-9
cdr3_aa: CASSFGLAGIIQETQYF

j_call: TRBJ2-2
v_call: TRBV13
cdr3_aa: CASRGLAANTGELFF

j_call: TRBJ2-5
v_call: TRBV11-3
cdr3_aa: CASREGIETQYF

j_call: TRBJ2-5
v_call: TRBV28
cdr3_aa: CASSSIWDSQETQYF

j_call: TRBJ2-3
v_call: TRBV9
cdr3_aa: CASSVVGASGGATDTQYF

j_call: TRBJ2-7
v_call: TRBV2
cdr3_aa: CASSQTGFQQYF

j_call: TRBJ1-1
v_call: TRBV9
cdr3_aa: CASSAYHRQNTEAFF

j_call: TRBJ2-5
v_call: TRBV4-1
cdr3_aa: CASSRRMRGKQETQYF

j_call: TRBJ1-1
v_call: TRBV7-9
cdr3_aa: CASSLAPQRLEAFF

j_call: TRBJ1-1
v_call: TRBV13
cdr3_aa: CASSTSTGPTEAFF